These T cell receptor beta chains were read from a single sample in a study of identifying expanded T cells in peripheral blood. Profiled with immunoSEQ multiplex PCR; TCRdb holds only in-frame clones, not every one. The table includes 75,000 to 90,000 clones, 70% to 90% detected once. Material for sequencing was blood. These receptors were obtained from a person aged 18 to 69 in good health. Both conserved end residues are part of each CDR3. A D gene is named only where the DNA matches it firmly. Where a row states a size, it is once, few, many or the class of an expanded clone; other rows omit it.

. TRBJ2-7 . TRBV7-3 CASSLTGGNYEQYF TGTGCCAGCAGCTTAACTGGGGGAAACTACGAGCAGTACTTC
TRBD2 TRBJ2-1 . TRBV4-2 CASSQTSSGSYNEQFF TGTGCCAGCAGCCAAACGTCTAGCGGTTCCTACAATGAGCAGTTCTTC
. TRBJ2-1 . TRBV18 CASSPPSLQLNEQFF TGTGCCAGCTCACCACCGAGCCTACAGCTCAATGAGCAGTTCTTC
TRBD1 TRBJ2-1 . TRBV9 CASVRDREYNEQFF TGTGCCAGCGTCCGGGACAGGGAGTACAATGAGCAGTTCTTC
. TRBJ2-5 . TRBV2 CASSWASNQETQYF TGTGCCAGCTCGTGGGCGTCTAACCAAGAGACCCAGTACTTC
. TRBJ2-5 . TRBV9 CASSVIRGTSRSIPRVGQYF TGTGCCAGCAGCGTAATTAGGGGTACTAGCCGTAGCATCCCAAGAGTGGGCCAGTACTTC
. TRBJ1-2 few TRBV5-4 CASSAPLQGKGGYTF TGTGCCAGCAGCGCACCGCTACAGGGTAAAGGTGGCTACACCTTC
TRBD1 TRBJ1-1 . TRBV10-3 CAIAGTGGQGTEAFF TGTGCCATAGCCGGGACAGGGGGCCAGGGGACTGAAGCTTTCTTT
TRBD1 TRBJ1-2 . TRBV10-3 CAISVSGGYNYGYTF TGTGCCATCAGTGTCTCAGGGGGCTATAACTATGGCTACACCTTC
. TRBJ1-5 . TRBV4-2 CASSQVEQGNQPQHF TGTGCCAGCAGCCAAGTCGAACAGGGCAATCAGCCCCAGCATTTT
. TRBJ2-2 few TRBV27 CASSLSKGLAGELFF TGTGCCAGCAGTTTATCAAAGGGGTTGGCCGGGGAGCTGTTTTTT
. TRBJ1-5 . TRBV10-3 CAISESRGEAGQPQHF TGTGCCATCAGTGAGAGTAGGGGGGAAGCTGGTCAGCCCCAGCATTTT
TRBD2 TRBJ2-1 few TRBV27 CASSLLAGVFPQFF TGTGCCAGCAGTTTATTAGCGGGAGTGTTTCCGCAGTTCTTC
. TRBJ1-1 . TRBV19 CASSQVQNTEAFF TGTGCCAGTAGTCAGGTCCAGAACACTGAAGCTTTCTTT
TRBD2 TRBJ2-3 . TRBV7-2 CASSLGGLAGGLLDTQYF TGTGCCAGCAGCTTAGGGGGACTAGCGGGAGGCCTTTTGGATACGCAGTATTTT
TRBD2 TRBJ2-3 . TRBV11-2 CASSTLAGASTDTQYF TGTGCCAGCAGCACCCTAGCGGGAGCAAGCACAGATACGCAGTATTTT
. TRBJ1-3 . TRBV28 CASSLRQGRTIYF TGTGCCAGCAGTTTGAGGCAGGGAAGGACCATATATTTT
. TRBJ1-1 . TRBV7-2 CASSSTGTGTEAFF TGTGCCAGCAGCTCTACAGGGACGGGGACTGAAGCTTTCTTT
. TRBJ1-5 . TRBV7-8 CASSLAGQNNQPQHF TGTGCCAGCAGCTTAGCGGGGCAGAACAATCAGCCCCAGCATTTT
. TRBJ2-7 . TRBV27 CASRRWEASYEQYF TGTGCCAGCAGAAGGTGGGAGGCCTCCTACGAGCAGTACTTC
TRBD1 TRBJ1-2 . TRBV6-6 CASSSTGASYGYTF TGTGCCAGCAGTTCCACAGGGGCGTCCTATGGCTACACCTTC
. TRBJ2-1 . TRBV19 CASSQFWGNEQFF TGTGCCAGTAGTCAATTCTGGGGCAATGAGCAGTTCTTC
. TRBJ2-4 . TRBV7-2 CASSLSEGEVNIQYF TGTGCCAGCAGCTTATCTGAGGGAGAGGTCAACATTCAGTACTTC
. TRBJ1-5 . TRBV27 CASSLEGRVNQPQHF TGTGCCAGCAGTTTAGAGGGCAGGGTCAATCAGCCCCAGCATTTT
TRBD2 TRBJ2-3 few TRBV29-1 CSVVTSGSTDTQYF TGCAGCGTCGTCACTAGCGGGAGCACAGATACGCAGTATTTT
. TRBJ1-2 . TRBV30 CAWSRGAPGGYTF TGTGCCTGGAGTCGGGGGGCGCCGGGGGGCTACACCTTC
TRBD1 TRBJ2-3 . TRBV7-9 CASSLGRQGYTQYF TGTGCCAGCAGCCTCGGCAGACAGGGTTATACGCAGTATTTT
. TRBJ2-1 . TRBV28 CASSPPAESGAYNEQFF TGTGCCAGCAGTCCGCCTGCGGAGAGCGGAGCCTACAATGAGCAGTTCTTC
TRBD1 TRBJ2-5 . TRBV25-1 CASTQTGGTTETQYF TGTGCCAGCACCCAGACAGGGGGCACTACGGAGACCCAGTACTTC
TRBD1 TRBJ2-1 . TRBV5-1 CASSLEGTGYGNEQFF TGCGCCAGCAGCTTGGAGGGGACAGGCTACGGGAATGAGCAGTTCTTC
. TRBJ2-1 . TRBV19 CASSIVLQGGDEQFF TGTGCCAGTAGTATTGTTCTACAGGGCGGCGATGAGCAGTTCTTC
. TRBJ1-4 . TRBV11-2 CASSLDGRNHEKLFF TGTGCCAGCAGCCTAGATGGCAGAAACCATGAAAAACTGTTTTTT
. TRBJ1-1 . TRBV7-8 CASSFTGQNTEAFF TGTGCCAGCAGCTTCACAGGGCAGAACACTGAAGCTTTCTTT
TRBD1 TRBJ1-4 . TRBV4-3 CASSYGTGGSEKLFF TGCGCCAGCAGTTACGGGACAGGGGGCTCGGAAAAACTGTTTTTT
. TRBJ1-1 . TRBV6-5 CASSYKVPDSEAFF TGTGCCAGCAGTTACAAGGTGCCCGACAGTGAAGCTTTCTTT
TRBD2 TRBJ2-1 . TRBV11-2 CASTIAGVHNEQFF TGTGCCAGCACCATAGCGGGAGTACACAATGAGCAGTTCTTC
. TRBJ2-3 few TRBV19 CASTSRSGISTDTQYF TGTGCCAGTACCTCCAGGAGTGGGATCAGCACAGATACGCAGTATTTT
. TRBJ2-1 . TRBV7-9 CASSPTPGSYNEQFF TGTGCCAGCAGCCCAACTCCAGGTTCCTACAATGAGCAGTTCTTC
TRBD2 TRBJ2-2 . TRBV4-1 CASSQEGLAGVTGELFF TGCGCCAGCAGCCAAGAGGGACTAGCGGGAGTCACCGGGGAGCTGTTTTTT
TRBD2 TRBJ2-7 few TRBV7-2 CASTSGTTSYEQYF TGTGCCAGCACCTCCGGGACTACCTCCTACGAGCAGTACTTC
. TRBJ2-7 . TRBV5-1 CASSLGRSFYEQYF TGCGCCAGCAGCTTGGGCCGGTCTTTCTACGAGCAGTACTTC
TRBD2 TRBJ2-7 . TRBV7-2 CASSSGLAAEQYF TGTGCCAGCAGCTCGGGACTAGCGGCTGAGCAGTACTTC
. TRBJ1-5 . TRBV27 CASSPDPNQPQHF TGTGCCAGCAGTCCGGACCCAAATCAGCCCCAGCATTTT
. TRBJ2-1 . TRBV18 CASSLQATYNEQFF TGTGCCAGCTCACTACAGGCAACCTACAATGAGCAGTTCTTC
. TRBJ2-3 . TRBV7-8 CASSLRGRAGTDTQYF TGTGCCAGCAGCTTAAGGGGGAGGGCCGGCACAGATACGCAGTATTTT
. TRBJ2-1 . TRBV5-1 CASSALQGGSYNEQFF TGCGCCAGCAGCGCACTCCAGGGGGGCTCCTACAATGAGCAGTTCTTC
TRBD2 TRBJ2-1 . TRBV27 CASGRVAGVPNEQFF TGTGCCAGCGGTCGCGTAGCGGGAGTTCCCAATGAGCAGTTCTTC
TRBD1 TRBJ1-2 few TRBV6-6 CASSWDRDGYGYTF TGTGCCAGCAGTTGGGACAGGGACGGATATGGCTACACCTTC
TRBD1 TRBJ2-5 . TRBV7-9 CASSLGQGGDARKETQYF TGTGCCAGCAGCTTAGGACAGGGTGGAGACGCCCGAAAGGAGACCCAGTACTTC
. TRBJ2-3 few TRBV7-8 CASSSDLANTQYF TGTGCCAGCAGCTCAGATCTAGCGAATACGCAGTATTTT
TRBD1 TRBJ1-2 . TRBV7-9 CASSLGEAGGPYGYTF TGTGCCAGCAGCTTAGGAGAGGCAGGGGGGCCATATGGCTACACCTTC
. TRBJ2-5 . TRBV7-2 CASSSPEPGLETQYF TGTGCCAGCAGCTCCCCCGAGCCGGGCTTGGAGACCCAGTACTTC
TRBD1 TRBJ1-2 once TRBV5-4 CASSAGTDLFLYGYTF TGTGCCAGCAGCGCCGGGACAGACCTTTTTCTCTATGGCTACACCTTC
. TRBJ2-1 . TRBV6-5 CASRGQGSMLEQFF TGTGCCAGCAGAGGGCAGGGGTCAATGCTAGAGCAGTTCTTC
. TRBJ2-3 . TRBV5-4 CASSLWTSDTQYF TGTGCCAGCAGCTTGTGGACTTCCGATACGCAGTATTTT
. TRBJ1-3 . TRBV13 CASSSWTHGSGNTIYF TGTGCCAGCAGCTCGTGGACACATGGCTCTGGAAACACCATATATTTT
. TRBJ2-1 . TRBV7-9 CASSSDLNEQFF TGTGCCAGCAGCTCAGACTTGAATGAGCAGTTCTTC